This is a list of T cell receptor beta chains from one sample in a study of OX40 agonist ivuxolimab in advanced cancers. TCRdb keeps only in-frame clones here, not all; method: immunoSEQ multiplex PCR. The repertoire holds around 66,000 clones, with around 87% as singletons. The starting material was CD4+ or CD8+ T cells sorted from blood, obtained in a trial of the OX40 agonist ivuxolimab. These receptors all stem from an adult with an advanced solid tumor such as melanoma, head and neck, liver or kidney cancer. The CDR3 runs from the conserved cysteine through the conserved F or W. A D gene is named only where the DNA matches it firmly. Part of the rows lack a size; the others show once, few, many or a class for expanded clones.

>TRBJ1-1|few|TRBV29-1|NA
TGCAGCGCCCTTAGGGACACTGAAGCTTTCTTT
CSALRDTEAFF
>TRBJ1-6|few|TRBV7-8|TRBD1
TGTGCCAGCAGCCTGCTGATGGGACAGATTAATTCACCCCTCCACTTT
CASSLLMGQINSPLHF
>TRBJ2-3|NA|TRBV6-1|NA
TGTGCCAGCAGTGAATTTCAAACAGATACGCAGTATTTT
CASSEFQTDTQYF
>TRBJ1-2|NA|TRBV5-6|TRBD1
TGTGCCAGCAGCCCGGGGACAGGTTATAACTATGGCTACACCTTC
CASSPGTGYNYGYTF
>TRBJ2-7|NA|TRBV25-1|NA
TGTGCCAGCAGTGAAATAGGGGCCTACGAGCAGTACTTC
CASSEIGAYEQYF
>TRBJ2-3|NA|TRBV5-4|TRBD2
TGTGCCAGCAGCGAGGGACTAGCGGAGAACACAGATACGCAGTATTTT
CASSEGLAENTDTQYF
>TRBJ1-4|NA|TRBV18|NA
TGTGCCAGCTCACCATACGGTGGAGGCGAAAAACTGTTTTTT
CASSPYGGGEKLFF
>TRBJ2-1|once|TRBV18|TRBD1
TGTGCCAGCTCACCTGCACAGGGGGTGAGCTCCTACAATGAGCAGTTCTTC
CASSPAQGVSSYNEQFF
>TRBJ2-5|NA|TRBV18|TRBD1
TGTGCCAGCTCACCCTCGGGACAGGGGGCGGGAGAGCAGTACTTC
CASSPSGQGAGEQYF
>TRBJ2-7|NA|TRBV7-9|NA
TGTGCCAGCAGCTTAAATCATCTGGGACTCGTCTCCTACGAGCAGTACTTC
CASSLNHLGLVSYEQYF
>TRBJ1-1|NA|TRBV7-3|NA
TGTGCCAGCAGCTTCAACCCGGGAACTGAAGCTTTCTTT
CASSFNPGTEAFF
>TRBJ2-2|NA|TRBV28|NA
TGTGCCAGCGATCGAGAGGGTAACACCGGGGAGCTGTTTTTT
CASDREGNTGELFF
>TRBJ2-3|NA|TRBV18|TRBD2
TGTGCCAGCTCACCACGTGCGTCTAGCGGGAGGCCCACCGATACGCAGTATTTT
CASSPRASSGRPTDTQYF
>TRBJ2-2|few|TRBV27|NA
TGTGCCAGCAGCCACCGGGGACAACCCGGGGAGCTGTTTTTT
CASSHRGQPGELFF
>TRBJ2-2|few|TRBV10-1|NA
TGCGCCAGCAGTGAGCCGTTCGCGAACACCGGGGAGCTGTTTTTT
CASSEPFANTGELFF
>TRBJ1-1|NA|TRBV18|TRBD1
TGTGCCAGCTCACCCCAGGGGGGTCCCCTTAACACTGAAGCTTTCTTT
CASSPQGGPLNTEAFF
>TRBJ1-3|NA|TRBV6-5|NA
TGTGCCAGCAGTTTGGACCGACTCTCTGGAAACACCATATATTTT
CASSLDRLSGNTIYF
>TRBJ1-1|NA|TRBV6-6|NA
TGTGCCAGCAGTTACGCCACGAACACTGAAGCTTTCTTT
CASSYATNTEAFF
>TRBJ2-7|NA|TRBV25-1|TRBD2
TGTGCCAGCAGCGGGGGGAACTCCTACGAGCAGTACTTC
CASSGGNSYEQYF
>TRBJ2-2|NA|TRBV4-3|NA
TGCGCCAGCAGCCAAGTTAGGGTATCCGGGGAGCTGTTTTTT
CASSQVRVSGELFF
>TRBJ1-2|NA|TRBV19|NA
TGTGCCAGTAGTCCCGGGTCCAACCCCTATGGCTACACCTTC
CASSPGSNPYGYTF
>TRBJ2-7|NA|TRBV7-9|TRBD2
TGTGCCAGCAGCTTAGTAGCGGGAGGCTACGAGCAGTACTTC
CASSLVAGGYEQYF
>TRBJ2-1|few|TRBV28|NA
TGTGCCAGCGGACCTGTAGCTTCCTACAATGAGCAGTTCTTC
CASGPVASYNEQFF
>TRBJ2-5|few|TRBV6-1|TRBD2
TGTGCCAGCAGTGAACTAGCGGGGGGCCAAGAGACCCAGTACTTC
CASSELAGGQETQYF
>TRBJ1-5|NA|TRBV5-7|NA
TGTGCCAGCAGCTTGGTCCCGTTTTGTCAGCCCCAGCATTTT
CASSLVPFCQPQHF
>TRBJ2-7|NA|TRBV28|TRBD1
TGTGCCAGCAGTTCCGGGACAGGGTCCTACGAGCAGTACTTC
CASSSGTGSYEQYF
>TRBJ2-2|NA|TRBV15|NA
TGTGCCACCAGTAGGGGGTTCGGCGGGGAGCTGTTTTTT
CATSRGFGGELFF
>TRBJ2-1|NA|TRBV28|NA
TGTGCCAGCAGGGGCCGGTACAATGAGCAGTTCTTC
CASRGRYNEQFF
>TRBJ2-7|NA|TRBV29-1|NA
TGCAGCGTTGACCTGGCAGGCCGTAGCACCTACGAGCAGTACTTC
CSVDLAGRSTYEQYF
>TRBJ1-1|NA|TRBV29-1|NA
TGCAGCGTTGAAATCTGGGGGGCGACTGAAGCTTTCTTT
CSVEIWGATEAFF